This record covers a single TCR beta chain. This sample is drawn from a study of cytomegalovirus exposure and HLA in healthy donors. The CDR3 is 12 amino acids. The V gene's germline CDR1 is KGHSH and CDR2 LQKENI. Germline trimming cut 3 bases from V and 6 bases from J; bases unmatched to any gene: 1. The PCR made use of 60 Vbeta and 13 Jbeta primers. Generated by immunoSEQ multiplex PCR, the TCRdb table keeps only in-frame clones and is missing some. This table holds roughly 200,000 clones, 70% to 90% found once. Everyone who donated was a healthy bone marrow donor. The source material was PBMCs. V gene TRBV18 combines with J gene TRBJ2-7; 8 positions match TRBD2. The clonotype was recovered from a woman aged 25 to 45 in good health and CMV-seronegative. This chain's CDR3 is CASSPGTSEQYF. The CDR3 DNA follows: TGTGCCAGCTCACCGGGGACTAGCGAGCAGTACTTC.